This T cell receptor beta chain was captured in a study of Tregs in tolerant kidney transplant recipients. Study findings and constraints: Activated donor B cell expansion appeared to reveal the most relevant donor-specific TCRbeta repertoire.

Thawed PBMCs were FACS-sorted into unstimulated CD4+CD25+CD127- regulatory T cells, CD4+CD25- non-regulatory cells, CD4 and CD8 cells. The germline V gene encodes CDR1 LNHDA and CDR2 SQIVND (reference sequence). The ends lost 4 bases at V and 7 bases at J; junction bases unmatched: 13. CDR3 length: 17 residues. For this clone: What it binds is not known.

Clones were read by immunoSEQ multiplex PCR, and TCRdb kept only the in-frame ones, dropping some. The sample lists some 240,000 clones; about 86% were seen once. The source is a human donor in good health. The chain combines TRBV19 with TRBJ2-1; 10 nucleotides align to TRBD1. The sequenced material came from CD4+ T cells from blood. The CDR3: CASSTRRGQGERNEQFF. CDR3 DNA sequence: TGTGCCAGTAGTACACGAAGAGGACAGGGGGAACGGAATGAGCAGTTCTTC.